This passage covers 28 T cell receptor beta chains from one sample sequenced in a study of OX40 agonist ivuxolimab in advanced cancers. Method: immunoSEQ multiplex PCR; TCRdb's copy keeps in-frame clones and lacks some. The sample has roughly 20,000 clones, approximately 84% seen once. The specimen was CD4+ or CD8+ T cells sorted from blood, collected in a trial of the OX40 agonist ivuxolimab. The receptors stem from an adult with an advanced solid tumor such as melanoma, head and neck, liver or kidney cancer.

This clone occurred once. The V and J genes are TRBV19 and TRBJ2-4; D remains unclear. Per the germline V gene, CDR1 is LNHDA and CDR2 is SQIVND (reference sequence). The CDR3 loop spans 14 amino acids. V lost 3 bases and J 2 bases, leaving 8 bases between the germline ends. The CDR3, as DNA: TGTGCCAGTAGTATGGGGTTTTCCAAAAACATTCAGTACTTC. As protein: CASSMGFSKNIQYF.

The chain recombines TRBV5-6 with TRBJ2-3; D ambiguous. The germline gives CDR1 SGHDT, CDR2 YYEEEE. This CDR3 has 18 amino acids. The V gene lost 0 bases and the J gene lost 0 bases, with 17 bases spanning the gap. This chain's CDR3 is CASSLVFHPAESTDTQYF. CDR3 nucleotides: TGTGCCAGCAGCTTGGTCTTCCATCCAGCCGAGAGCACAGATACGCAGTATTTT.

A few counts support this clone. Relative to the germline gene, one junction end is altered; a read error may explain this. The chain recombines TRBV25-1 with TRBJ2-6; D is possibly TRBD1 (6 bases). The CDR3 runs 16 residues. Germline loops: CDR1 MGHDK, CDR2 SYGVNS. CDR3 DNA sequence: TGCGCCTGTATGGGGGCCCCTAGCTCTGGGGCCAACGTCCTGACTTTC. This codes for CACMGAPSSGANVLTF. The variable domain in full, completed from reference TRBV25-1 and TRBJ2-6, reads EADIYQTPRYLVIGTGKKITLECSQTMGHDKMYWYQQDPGMELHLIHYSYGVNSTEKGDLSSESTVSRIRTEHFPLTLESARPSHTSQYLCACMGAPSSGANVLTFGAGSRLTVL.

The gene calls are TRBV6-6 and TRBJ2-3; TRBD2 matches 7 bases. Trimming cost V 5 bases and J 2 bases; bases outside gene matches: 7. From germline, CDR1 is MNHNY and CDR2 SVGAGI (reference sequence). This CDR3 is built from 15 residues. In nucleotides, the CDR3 is TGTGCCAGCAGTCCAGGACGGGGGGACACAGATACGCAGTATTTT. The encoded protein is CASSPGRGDTDTQYF.

The chain joins TRBV28 to TRBJ2-3; tentative D call: TRBD2 (6 bases). Germline V gene lookup returns CDR1 MDHEN and CDR2 SYDVKM. The CDR3 consists of 14 residues. The V end lost 10 bases, the J end lost 3 bases, and 17 bases lay between the germline ends. CDR3: CATAGFYGTDTQYF. For the CDR3, the DNA is TGTGCCACTGCGGGATTTTACGGAACAGATACGCAGTATTTT.

The J gene is TRBJ1-4, the V gene TRBV7-3, with 11 bases identical to TRBD1. This CDR3 is 16 amino acids long. V was clipped by 4 bases and J by 0 bases; unmatched bases: 1. CDR1 and CDR2 from the germline V gene are SGHTA and FQGTGA. The CDR3 loop is CASSSGQGATNEKLFF. CDR3 in DNA: TGTGCCAGCAGCTCGGGACAGGGGGCAACTAATGAAAAACTGTTTTTT.

V usage is TRBV30 and J usage is TRBJ2-2; D unclear. Germline assignment: CDR1 GTSNPN and CDR2 SVGIG (reference sequence). V was trimmed by 0 bases and J by 1 base, leaving 3 bases between them. The CDR3 length is 13 residues. The CDR3 nucleotides read TGTGCCTGGAGTGTGAGGAACACCGGGGAGCTGTTTTTT. Translated: CAWSVRNTGELFF.

The chain is built from TRBV30 and TRBJ2-5; 12 bases are shared with TRBD2. Trimming took 2 bases from V and 9 from J; bases not matched to a gene: 4. The CDR3 length is 13 residues. From germline, CDR1 is GTSNPN and CDR2 SVGIG (reference sequence). CDR3 coding DNA: TGTGCCTGGAGTCCGGCTAGCGGGAGGGCCCAGTACTTC. This gives the protein CAWSPASGRAQYF.

The rearrangement joins TRBV4-1 to TRBJ2-5; unclear D gene. TRBJ2-7 matches the DNA end more closely, so the J call is doubtful. This CDR3 comprises 12 residues. Germline-derived CDR1 and CDR2 are MGHRA and YSYEKL. CDR3 DNA sequence: TGCGCCAGCAGCCAGATATCCGGCGAGCAGTACTTC. Its translation is CASSQISGEQYF.

The chain employs TRBV7-9 and TRBJ2-7, with D perhaps TRBD2 (6 bases). Trimming pared 4 bases from V and 2 bases from J, leaving 9 bases between. Germline CDR1 SEHNR, CDR2 FQNEAQ (reference sequence). CDR3 length: 13 residues. The CDR3 nucleotides are TGTGCCAGCAGCTCTAGCGAAGCCTACGAGCAGTACTTC. The encoded protein is CASSSSEAYEQYF.

J is TRBJ1-2 and V is TRBV27; 7 bases line up with TRBD1. The ends lost 5 bases at V and 8 bases at J; junction bases unmatched: 8. This CDR3 comprises 13 residues. Germline CDR1 and CDR2: MNHEY and SMNVEV (reference sequence). CDR3 protein: CASSPDRTAGYTF. DNA of the CDR3: TGTGCCAGCAGTCCGGACAGGACAGCGGGCTACACCTTC.

This rearrangement joins TRBV7-6 to TRBJ2-6, with D perhaps being TRBD1 or TRBD2 (5 bases each). The germline V gene has CDR1 SGHVS and CDR2 FNYEAQ. The CDR3 is made up of 15 amino acids. V lost 4 bases to trimming and J lost 0 bases, with 7 bases between them. The CDR3 is CASSSGLSGANVLTF. As DNA, the CDR3 is TGTGCCAGCAGCTCGGGGCTCTCTGGGGCCAACGTCCTGACTTTC.

This clone appeared a single time. The chain has TRBV29-1 and TRBJ2-1; 9 bases align to TRBD2. Trimming took 4 bases from V and 2 from J; bases not matched to a gene: 12. The CDR3 totals 17 residues. Germline values: CDR1 SQVTM, CDR2 ANQGSEA. The CDR3 DNA reads as TGCAGCGTTGGCACCATTACGGGACTAGCAGCCTACAATGAGCAGTTCTTC. Translation: CSVGTITGLAAYNEQFF.

The chain recombines TRBV5-6 with TRBJ1-1, with D perhaps TRBD1 (5 bases). This CDR3 contains 16 residues. The V gene lost 2 bases and the J gene lost 0 bases, with 14 bases spanning the gap. Germline CDR1 is SGHDT and CDR2 is YYEEEE. The CDR3 DNA follows: TGTGCCAGCAGCTTCTACGGGGCGCGGATGAACACTGAAGCTTTCTTT. Translation: CASSFYGARMNTEAFF.

The chain uses TRBV6-5 and TRBJ2-7; D unclear. The germline gives CDR1 MNHEY, CDR2 SVGAGI. The CDR3 runs to 13 residues. V was pared by 6 bases and J by 2 bases, with 11 bases between. The CDR3 DNA is TGTGCCAGCAGGAGGCAGCCTCCCTACGAGCAGTACTTC. Its translation: CASRRQPPYEQYF.

In this sample, this clone turned up a few times. The CDR3 protein is CASSSPGLATSGANVLTF. The DNA of the CDR3 is TGTGCCAGCAGCTCTCCGGGACTAGCGACCTCTGGGGCCAACGTCCTGACTTTC. The V and J genes are TRBV28 and TRBJ2-6, with TRBD2 matching 10 bases. The trim removed 6 bases at V and 0 bases at J, leaving 8 bases unmatched. The CDR3 covers 18 residues. Germline V gene sequence: CDR1 MDHEN, CDR2 SYDVKM.

J is TRBJ2-3 and V is TRBV7-2; D call uncertain. The CDR3 runs to 13 residues. Germline CDR1 SGHTA, CDR2 FQGNSA. Trimming removed 5 bases from V and 9 bases from J, with 15 bases in between. The CDR3 here is CASSTQEIGTQYF. DNA of the CDR3: TGTGCCAGCAGCACCCAGGAAATAGGGACGCAGTATTTT.

The CDR3 DNA is TGTGCCAGCAGTACGACAGGGGTCGAGCAGTACTTC. This translates into CASSTTGVEQYF. This rearrangement joins TRBV6-6 to TRBJ2-7; 8 bases match TRBD1. V was clipped by 5 bases and J by 6 bases; unmatched bases: 3. This CDR3 comprises 12 residues. Germline V gives CDR1 MNHNY, CDR2 SVGAGI (reference sequence).

The chain recombines TRBV20-1 with TRBJ1-2; the D is unclear. Between the trimmed V and J ends, which lost 5 bases and 5 bases, there was a span of 9 bases. Germline-derived CDR1 and CDR2 are DFQATT and SNEGSKA (reference sequence). The CDR3 totals 11 residues. The CDR3 sequence: CSAYQEYGYTF. The DNA for the CDR3 is TGCAGTGCTTACCAAGAATATGGCTACACCTTC.

V is TRBV7-2 and J is TRBJ2-3; D not certain. The germline V gene has CDR1 SGHTA and CDR2 FQGNSA. This CDR3 has 14 amino acids. V lost 5 bases to trimming and J lost 6 bases, with 15 bases between them. The CDR3 bases are TGTGCCAGCAGCGCGGCGGTCCTTTTGGATACGCAGTATTTT. Encoded protein: CASSAAVLLDTQYF.

The genes are TRBV4-3 and TRBJ2-2, with D perhaps assigned TRBD1 or TRBD2 (6 bases each). This CDR3 has 16 residues. V lost 0 bases and J 3 bases, leaving 11 bases between the germline ends. Germline V gene sequence: CDR1 LGHNA, CDR2 YSLEER. The CDR3 here is CASSQEGGIYTGELFF. The CDR3 DNA sequence: TGCGCCAGCAGCCAAGAAGGGGGGATATACACCGGGGAGCTGTTTTTT.

The V gene is TRBV25-1, the J gene TRBJ1-1; D may be TRBD1 (6 bases). Trimming shortened V by 1 base and J by 3 bases, and 9 bases separated the two germline ends. Germline CDR1 is MGHDK and CDR2 is SYGVNS. The CDR3 consists of 14 residues. CDR3 loop: CASSEFHRDTEAFF. The CDR3 DNA sequence: TGTGCCAGCAGTGAATTTCACAGGGACACTGAAGCTTTCTTT.

The chain couples TRBV28 to TRBJ1-3; D unresolved. This CDR3 spans 14 amino acids. Trimming took 8 bases from V and 0 from J, leaving 11 bases between them. Germline values: CDR1 MDHEN, CDR2 SYDVKM. The CDR3 DNA reads as TGTGCCAGCGAGGCGAGTGACTCTGGAAACACCATATATTTT. Residues: CASEASDSGNTIYF.

The J gene is TRBJ1-2, the V gene TRBV18; D not certain. Deletions cut 9 bases from V and 7 bases from J, with 15 bases between. Germline CDR1 KGHSH, CDR2 LQKENI. The CDR3 has 12 residues. The CDR3, as DNA: TGTGCCAGTGGAATACCCTCGGGTGGCTACACCTTC. It yields the protein CASGIPSGGYTF.

This clone was picked up a small number of times. This chain connects TRBV27 to TRBJ2-2, with TRBD2 as a possible D gene (6 bases). Germline V gene sequence: CDR1 MNHEY, CDR2 SMNVEV (reference sequence). The V end was cut by 2 bases, the J end by 0 bases, with 10 bases between. CDR3 length equals 16 residues. DNA of the CDR3: TGTGCCAGCAGTTTAAATAGCGGAGCGAACACCGGGGAGCTGTTTTTT. This encodes CASSLNSGANTGELFF.

This clone appeared a single time. The CDR3 nucleotides are TGTGCCAGCAGTGGACGGGCGATCATCTACGAGCAGTACTTC. Amino acids: CASSGRAIIYEQYF. V gene TRBV2 combines with J gene TRBJ2-5; D gene unclear. Judging by the DNA end, TRBJ2-7 fits better; the J call may be wrong. Germline loops: CDR1 SNHLY, CDR2 FYNNEI. The CDR3 spans 14 residues.

This rearrangement joins TRBV7-8 to TRBJ2-2; D remains unclear. The germline V gene encodes CDR1 SGHVS and CDR2 FQNEAQ. V lost 7 bases and J lost 5, with 11 bases in between. The CDR3 loop spans 13 amino acids. The CDR3 region has the DNA TGTGCCAGCACGACTTCTTGGACCGGGGAGCTGTTTTTT. Its protein is CASTTSWTGELFF.

V gene TRBV2 combines with J gene TRBJ2-5; 10 bases fit TRBD2. The J call may not be correct, given that the DNA end is closer to TRBJ2-7. Germline V gives CDR1 SNHLY, CDR2 FYNNEI. This CDR3 contains 14 residues. The CDR3 region has the DNA TGTGCCAGCAAAGCGGGAGGGCCCGCCAACGAGCAGTACTTC. Translated: CASKAGGPANEQYF.